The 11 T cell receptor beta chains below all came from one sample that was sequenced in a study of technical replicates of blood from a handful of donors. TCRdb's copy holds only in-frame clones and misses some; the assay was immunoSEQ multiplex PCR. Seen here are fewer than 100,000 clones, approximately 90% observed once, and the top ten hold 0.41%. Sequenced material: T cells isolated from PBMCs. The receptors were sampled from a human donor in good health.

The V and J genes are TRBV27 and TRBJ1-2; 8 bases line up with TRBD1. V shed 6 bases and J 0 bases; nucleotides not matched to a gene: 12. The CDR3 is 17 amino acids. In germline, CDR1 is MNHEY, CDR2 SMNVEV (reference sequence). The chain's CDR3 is CASSPGTGIFPNYGYTF. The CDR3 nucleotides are TGTGCCAGCAGCCCAGGGACAGGAATATTCCCTAACTATGGCTACACCTTC.

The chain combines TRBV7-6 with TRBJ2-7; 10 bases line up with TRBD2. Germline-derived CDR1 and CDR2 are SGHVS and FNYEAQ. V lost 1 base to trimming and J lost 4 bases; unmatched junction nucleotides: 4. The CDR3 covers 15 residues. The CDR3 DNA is TGTGCCAGCAGCTTAGATCCTAGCGGGAGTTACGAGCAGTACTTC. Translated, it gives CASSLDPSGSYEQYF.

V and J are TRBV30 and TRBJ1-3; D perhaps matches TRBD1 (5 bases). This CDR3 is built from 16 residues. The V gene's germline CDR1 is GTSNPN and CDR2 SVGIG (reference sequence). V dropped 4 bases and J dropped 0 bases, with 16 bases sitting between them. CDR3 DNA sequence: TGTGCCTGGATGGGTGTGGGGGGATACTCTGGAAACACCATATATTTT. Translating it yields CAWMGVGGYSGNTIYF.

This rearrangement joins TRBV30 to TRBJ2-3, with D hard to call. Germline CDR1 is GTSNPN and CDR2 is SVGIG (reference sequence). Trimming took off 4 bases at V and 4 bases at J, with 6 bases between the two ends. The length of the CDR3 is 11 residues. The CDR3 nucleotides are TGTGCCTGGAATCGGGCAGATACGCAGTATTTT. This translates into CAWNRADTQYF.

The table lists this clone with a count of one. CDR3 amino acids: CASSGDRGGKGEKLFF. CDR3 DNA: TGTGCCAGTAGTGGAGACAGGGGAGGCAAGGGTGAAAAACTGTTTTTT. The chain links TRBV19 to TRBJ1-4; 8 positions match TRBD1. Germline V gene lookup returns CDR1 LNHDA and CDR2 SQIVND (reference sequence). V dropped 5 bases and J dropped 7; count of bases not matched to a gene: 12. CDR3 length: 16 residues.

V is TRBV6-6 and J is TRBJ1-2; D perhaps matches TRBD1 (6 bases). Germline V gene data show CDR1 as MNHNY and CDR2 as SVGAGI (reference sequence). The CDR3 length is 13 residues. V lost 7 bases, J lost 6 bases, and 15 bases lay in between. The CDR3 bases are TGTGCCAGCACCGGAGGGGGGGCTAATGGCTACACCTTC. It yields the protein CASTGGGANGYTF.

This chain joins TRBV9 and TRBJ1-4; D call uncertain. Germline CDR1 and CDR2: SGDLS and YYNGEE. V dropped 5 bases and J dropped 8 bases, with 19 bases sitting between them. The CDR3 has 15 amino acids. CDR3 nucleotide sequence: TGTGCCAGCAGTCCAGGTCGGGGTTCTCGGGAAAAACTGTTTTTT. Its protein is CASSPGRGSREKLFF.

Written as DNA, the CDR3 is TGTGCCTGGAGTGTAGGTCCGGGCAATGAGCAGTTCTTC. Translating gives CAWSVGPGNEQFF. The gene calls are TRBV30 and TRBJ2-1; D is unresolved. Germline V CDR1 and CDR2: GTSNPN, SVGIG (reference sequence). V was trimmed by 0 bases and J by 6 bases, leaving 9 bases between them. The CDR3 is 13 amino acids. Drawing the rest from reference TRBV30 and TRBJ2-1, the complete variable domain is SQTIHQWPATLVQPVGSPLSLECTVEGTSNPNLYWYRQAAGRGLQLLFYSVGIGQISSEVPQNLSASRPQDRQFILSSKKLLLSDSGFYLCAWSVGPGNEQFFGPGTRLTVL.

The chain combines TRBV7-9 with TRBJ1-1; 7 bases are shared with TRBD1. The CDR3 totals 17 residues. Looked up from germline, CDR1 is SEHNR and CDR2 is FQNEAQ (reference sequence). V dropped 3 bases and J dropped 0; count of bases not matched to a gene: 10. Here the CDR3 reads CASSLNYIRGMNTEAFF. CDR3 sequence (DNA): TGTGCCAGCAGCTTGAATTACATCAGGGGGATGAACACTGAAGCTTTCTTT. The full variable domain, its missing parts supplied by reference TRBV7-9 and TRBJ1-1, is DTGVSQNPRHKITKRGQNVTFRCDPISEHNRLYWYRQTLGQGPEFLTYFQNEAQLEKSRLLSDRFSAERPKGSFSTLEIQRTEQGDSAMYLCASSLNYIRGMNTEAFFGQGTRLTVV.

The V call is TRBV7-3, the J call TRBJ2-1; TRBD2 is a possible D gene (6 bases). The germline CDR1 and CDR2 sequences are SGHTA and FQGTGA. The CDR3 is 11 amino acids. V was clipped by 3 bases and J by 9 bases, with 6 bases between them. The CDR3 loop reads CASSLGGEQFF. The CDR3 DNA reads TGTGCCAGCAGCTTGGGGGGTGAGCAGTTCTTC.

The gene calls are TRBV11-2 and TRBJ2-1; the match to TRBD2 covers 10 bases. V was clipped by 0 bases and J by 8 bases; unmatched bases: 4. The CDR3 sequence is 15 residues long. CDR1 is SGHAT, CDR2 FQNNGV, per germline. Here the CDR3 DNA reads TGTGCCAGCAGCTTAGAAGCGGGAGGGCCCTATGAGCAGTTCTTC. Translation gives CASSLEAGGPYEQFF.